This T cell receptor beta chain was observed in a study of blood T cells in healthy people across ages. For this clonotype: Its cognate antigen is unknown.

Study observations and caveats: Donors of long life had a larger count of naive CD4+ cells and greater diversity than aged donors.

Alongside a J-beta primer mix, a sample-barcoded 5' primer served in a second PCR lasting 7 to 11 cycles. Via MiXCR, TCRdb re-called the 5' RACE reads, giving one row per CDR3 protein. The sample includes almost 1 million distinct CDR3 sequences, roughly 51% of them seen just once. This CDR3 is 14 amino acids long. J was trimmed by 8 bases and V by 1 base; bases with no gene match: 8. Germline V lookup: CDR1 DFQATT, CDR2 SNEGSKA (reference sequence). The gene calls are TRBV20-1 and TRBJ2-1, with TRBD1 matching over 7 bases. The TCR sequence derives from a woman aged 60 to 75 in good health. Sequenced input: blood. This CDR3 is CSARVGQHPYEQFF. CDR3 bases: TGCAGTGCTAGAGTGGGACAGCATCCTTATGAGCAGTTCTTC.